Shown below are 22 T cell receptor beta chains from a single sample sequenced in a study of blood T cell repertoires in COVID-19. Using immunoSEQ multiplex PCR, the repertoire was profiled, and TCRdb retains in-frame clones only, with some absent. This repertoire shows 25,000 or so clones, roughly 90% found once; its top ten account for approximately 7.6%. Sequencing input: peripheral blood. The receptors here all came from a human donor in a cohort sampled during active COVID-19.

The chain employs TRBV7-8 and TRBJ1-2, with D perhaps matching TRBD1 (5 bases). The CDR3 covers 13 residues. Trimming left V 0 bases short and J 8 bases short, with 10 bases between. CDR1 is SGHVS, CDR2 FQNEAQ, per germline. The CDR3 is CASSLAEGEGYTF. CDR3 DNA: TGTGCCAGCAGCTTAGCGGAAGGGGAAGGCTACACCTTC.

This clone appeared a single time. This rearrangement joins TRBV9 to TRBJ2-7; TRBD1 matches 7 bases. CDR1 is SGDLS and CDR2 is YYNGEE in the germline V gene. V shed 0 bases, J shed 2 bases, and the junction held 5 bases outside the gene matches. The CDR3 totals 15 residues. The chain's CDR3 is CASSVEETGPYEQYF. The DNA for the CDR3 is TGTGCCAGCAGCGTAGAAGAGACAGGGCCCTACGAGCAGTACTTC.

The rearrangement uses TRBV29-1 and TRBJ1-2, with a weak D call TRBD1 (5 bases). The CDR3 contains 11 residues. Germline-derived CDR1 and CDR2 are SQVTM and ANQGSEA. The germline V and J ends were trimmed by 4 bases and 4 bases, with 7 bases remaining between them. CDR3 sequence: CSVGDFYGYTF. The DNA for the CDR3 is TGCAGCGTTGGGGACTTCTATGGCTACACCTTC. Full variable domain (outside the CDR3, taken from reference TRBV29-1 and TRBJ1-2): SAVISQKPSRDICQRGTSLTIQCQVDSQVTMMFWYRQQPGQSLTLIATANQGSEATYESGFVIDKFPISRPNLTFSTLTVSNMSPEDSSIYLCSVGDFYGYTFGSGTRLTVV.

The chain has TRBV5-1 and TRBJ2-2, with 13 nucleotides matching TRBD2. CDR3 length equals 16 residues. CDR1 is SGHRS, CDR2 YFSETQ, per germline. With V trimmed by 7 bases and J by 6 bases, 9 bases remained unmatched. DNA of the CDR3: TGCGCCAGCCTCCCCGGACTAGCGGGAGTGTCCGGGGAGCTGTTTTTT. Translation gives CASLPGLAGVSGELFF.

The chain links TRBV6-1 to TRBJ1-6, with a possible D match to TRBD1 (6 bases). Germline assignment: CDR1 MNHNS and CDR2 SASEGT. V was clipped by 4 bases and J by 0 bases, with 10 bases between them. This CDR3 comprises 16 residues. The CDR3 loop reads CASSGGQSSYNSPLHF. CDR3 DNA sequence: TGTGCCAGCAGTGGAGGACAGAGCTCCTATAATTCACCCCTCCACTTT.

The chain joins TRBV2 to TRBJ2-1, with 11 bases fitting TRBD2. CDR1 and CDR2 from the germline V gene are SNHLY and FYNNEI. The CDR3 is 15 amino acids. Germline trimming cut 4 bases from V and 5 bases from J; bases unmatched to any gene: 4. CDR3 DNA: TGTGCCAGCAGTGGTCTAGCGGGGGGCCACAATGAGCAGTTCTTC. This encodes CASSGLAGGHNEQFF. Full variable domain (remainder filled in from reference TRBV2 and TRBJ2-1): EPEVTQTPSHQVTQMGQEVILRCVPISNHLYFYWYRQILGQKVEFLVSFYNNEISEKSEIFDDQFSVERPDGSNFTLKIRSTKLEDSAMYFCASSGLAGGHNEQFFGPGTRLTVL.

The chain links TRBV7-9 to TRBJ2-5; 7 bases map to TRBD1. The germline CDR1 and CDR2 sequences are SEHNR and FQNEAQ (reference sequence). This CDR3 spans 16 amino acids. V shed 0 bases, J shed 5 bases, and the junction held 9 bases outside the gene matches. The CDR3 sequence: CASSLATGKIGETQYF. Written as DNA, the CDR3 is TGTGCCAGCAGCTTAGCGACAGGGAAGATAGGGGAGACCCAGTACTTC.

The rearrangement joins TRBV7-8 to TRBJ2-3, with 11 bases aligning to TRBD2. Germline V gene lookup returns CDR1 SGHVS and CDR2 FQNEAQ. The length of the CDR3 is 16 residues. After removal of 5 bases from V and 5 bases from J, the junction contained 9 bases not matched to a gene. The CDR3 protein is CASSINTLAGEDTQYF. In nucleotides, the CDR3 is TGTGCCAGCAGCATTAATACACTAGCGGGAGAAGATACGCAGTATTTT.

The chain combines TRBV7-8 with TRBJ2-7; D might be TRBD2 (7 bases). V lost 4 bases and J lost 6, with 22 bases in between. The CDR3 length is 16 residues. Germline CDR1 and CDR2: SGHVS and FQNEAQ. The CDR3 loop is CASSSQPPGGTFEQYF. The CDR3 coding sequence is TGTGCCAGCAGCTCACAACCCCCGGGGGGCACTTTCGAGCAGTACTTC. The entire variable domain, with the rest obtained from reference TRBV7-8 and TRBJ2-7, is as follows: GAGVSQSPRYKVAKRGQDVALRCDPISGHVSLFWYQQALGQGPEFLTYFQNEAQLDKSGLPSDRFFAERPEGSVSTLKIQRTQQEDSAVYLCASSSQPPGGTFEQYFGPGTRLTVT.

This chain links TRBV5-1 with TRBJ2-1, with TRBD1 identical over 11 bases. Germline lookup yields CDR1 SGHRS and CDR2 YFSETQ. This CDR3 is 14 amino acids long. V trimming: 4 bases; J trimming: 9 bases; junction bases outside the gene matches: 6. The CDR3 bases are TGCGCCAGCAGCAGGGGACAGGGGGACGGTGAGCAGTTCTTC. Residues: CASSRGQGDGEQFF.

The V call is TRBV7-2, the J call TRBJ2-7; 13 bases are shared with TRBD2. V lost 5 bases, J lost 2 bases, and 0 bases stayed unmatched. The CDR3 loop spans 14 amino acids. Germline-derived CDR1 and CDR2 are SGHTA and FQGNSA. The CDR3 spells CASSTSGGAYEQYF. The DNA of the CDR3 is TGTGCCAGCAGCACTAGCGGGGGGGCCTACGAGCAGTACTTC.

The CDR3 here is CASSNAGQYTEAFF. The CDR3 region has the DNA TGTGCCAGCAGCAACGCCGGACAGTACACTGAAGCTTTCTTT. The chain uses TRBV6-2 or TRBV6-3 and TRBJ1-1, with TRBD1 as a possible D gene (6 bases). The CDR3 is 14 residues long. V shed 6 bases and J shed 3 bases, with 14 bases lying between them. Germline values: CDR1 MNHEY, CDR2 SVGEGT.

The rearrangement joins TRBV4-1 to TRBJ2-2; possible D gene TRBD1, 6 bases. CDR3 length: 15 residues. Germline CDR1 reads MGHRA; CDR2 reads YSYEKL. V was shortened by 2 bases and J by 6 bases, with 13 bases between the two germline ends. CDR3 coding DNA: TGCGCCAGCAGCCAATGGGGATCAGGGGCCGGGGAGCTGTTTTTT. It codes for CASSQWGSGAGELFF.

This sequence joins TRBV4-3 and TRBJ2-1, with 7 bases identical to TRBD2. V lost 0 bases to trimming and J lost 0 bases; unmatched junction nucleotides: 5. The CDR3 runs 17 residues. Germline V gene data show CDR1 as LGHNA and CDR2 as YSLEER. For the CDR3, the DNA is TGCGCCAGCAGCCAAGATCCCGGGGGGAGCTCCTACAATGAGCAGTTCTTC. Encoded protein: CASSQDPGGSSYNEQFF.

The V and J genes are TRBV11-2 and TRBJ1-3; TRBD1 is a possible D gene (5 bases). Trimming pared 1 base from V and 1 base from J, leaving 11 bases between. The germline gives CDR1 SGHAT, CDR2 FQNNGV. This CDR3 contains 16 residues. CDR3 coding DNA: TGTGCCAGCAGCTTAGGGTTCACAGGATCTGGAAACACCATATATTTT. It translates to CASSLGFTGSGNTIYF.

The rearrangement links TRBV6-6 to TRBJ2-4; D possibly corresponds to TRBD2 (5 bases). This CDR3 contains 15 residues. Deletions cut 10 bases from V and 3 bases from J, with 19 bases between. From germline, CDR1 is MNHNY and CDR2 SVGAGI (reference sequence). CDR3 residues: CATTFSGFSKNIQYF. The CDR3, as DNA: TGTGCCACCACTTTTTCGGGGTTTAGCAAAAACATTCAGTACTTC.

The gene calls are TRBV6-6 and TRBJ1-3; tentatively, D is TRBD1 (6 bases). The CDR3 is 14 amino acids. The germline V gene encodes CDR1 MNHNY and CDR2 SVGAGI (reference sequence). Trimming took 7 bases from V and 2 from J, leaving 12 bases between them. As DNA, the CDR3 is TGTGCCAGCATTCCCAGGGGTACTGGAAACACCATATATTTT. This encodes CASIPRGTGNTIYF.

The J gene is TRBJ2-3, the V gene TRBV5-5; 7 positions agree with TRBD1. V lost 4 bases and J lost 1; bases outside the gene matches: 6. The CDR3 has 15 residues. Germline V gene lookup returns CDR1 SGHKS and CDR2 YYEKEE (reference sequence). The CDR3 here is CASSTRGRGTDTQYF. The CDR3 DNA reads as TGTGCCAGCAGCACGAGGGGGCGGGGCACAGATACGCAGTATTTT.

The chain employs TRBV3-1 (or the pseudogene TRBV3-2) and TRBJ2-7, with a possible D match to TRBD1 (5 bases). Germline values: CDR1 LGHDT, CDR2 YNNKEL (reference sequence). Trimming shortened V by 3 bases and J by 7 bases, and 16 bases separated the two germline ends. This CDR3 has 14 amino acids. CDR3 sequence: CASSQWGSAVEQYF. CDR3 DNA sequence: TGTGCCAGCAGCCAGTGGGGCTCCGCTGTAGAGCAGTACTTC.

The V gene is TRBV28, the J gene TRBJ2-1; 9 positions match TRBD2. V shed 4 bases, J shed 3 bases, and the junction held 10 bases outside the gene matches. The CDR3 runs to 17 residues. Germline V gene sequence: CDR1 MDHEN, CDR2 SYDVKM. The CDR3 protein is CASSSTLGLASYNEQFF. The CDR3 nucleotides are TGTGCCAGCAGTTCTACCCTAGGACTAGCGAGCTACAATGAGCAGTTCTTC.

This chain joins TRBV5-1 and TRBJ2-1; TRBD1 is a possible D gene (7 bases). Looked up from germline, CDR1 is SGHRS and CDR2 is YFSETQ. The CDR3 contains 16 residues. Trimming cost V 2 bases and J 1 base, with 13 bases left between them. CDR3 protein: CASSFRQGGSYNEQFF. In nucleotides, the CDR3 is TGCGCCAGCAGCTTTCGACAGGGAGGATCCTACAATGAGCAGTTCTTC.

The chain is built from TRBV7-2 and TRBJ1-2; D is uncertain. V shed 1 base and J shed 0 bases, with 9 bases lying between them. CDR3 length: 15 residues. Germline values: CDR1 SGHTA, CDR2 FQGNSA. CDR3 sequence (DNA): TGTGCCAGCAGCTTAGGAACGGTCCCTAACTATGGCTACACCTTC. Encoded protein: CASSLGTVPNYGYTF.